This TCR beta chain was observed in a study of blood T cell repertoires in COVID-19. Across the whole study: Spain, Italy and the United States supplied samples that represented acute and convalescent COVID-19. PBMCs, B-cell-depleted T cells, or T cells were the source of the cDNA or gDNA that made up the material.

Authors' methods: Reference gene primers were amplified, and this amplification served to estimate nucleated cell counts. The table came from immunoSEQ multiplex PCR; TCRdb's copy has only in-frame clones and leaves some out. V and J calls and clone size come straight from that table; D and trimming were deduced from the DNA. The repertoire has about 150,000 clones, roughly nine tenths of them found once; the top ten carry about 2.5%. Germline V lookup: CDR1 SGDLS, CDR2 YYNGEE. The CDR3 is 12 amino acids. V was pared by 4 bases and J by 6 bases, with 10 bases between. The source material was peripheral blood. This clonotype was obtained from a woman in her seventies with acute or convalescent COVID-19. V usage is TRBV9 and J usage is TRBJ1-1; no clear D. The CDR3 here is CASSPQAAEAFF. In DNA form, the CDR3 reads TGTGCCAGCAGCCCCCAGGCCGCTGAAGCTTTCTTT.